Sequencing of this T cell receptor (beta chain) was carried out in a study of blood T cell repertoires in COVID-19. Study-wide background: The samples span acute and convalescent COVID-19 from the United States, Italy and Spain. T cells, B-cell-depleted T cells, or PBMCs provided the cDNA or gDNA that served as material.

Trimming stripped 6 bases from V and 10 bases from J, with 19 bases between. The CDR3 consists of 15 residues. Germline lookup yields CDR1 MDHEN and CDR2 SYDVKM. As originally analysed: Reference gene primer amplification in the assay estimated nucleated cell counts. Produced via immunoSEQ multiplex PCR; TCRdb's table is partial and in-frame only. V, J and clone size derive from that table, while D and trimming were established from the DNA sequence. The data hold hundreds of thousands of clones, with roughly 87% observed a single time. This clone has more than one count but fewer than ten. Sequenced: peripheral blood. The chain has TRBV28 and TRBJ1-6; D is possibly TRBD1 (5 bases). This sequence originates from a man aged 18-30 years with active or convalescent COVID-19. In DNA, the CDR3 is TGTGCCAGCAGGCCTACCAACGGCGGGGGATCACCCCTCCACTTT. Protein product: CASRPTNGGGSPLHF. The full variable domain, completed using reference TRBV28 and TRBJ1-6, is DVKVTQSSRYLVKRTGEKVFLECVQDMDHENMFWYRQDPGLGLRLIYFSYDVKMKEKGDIPEGYSVSREKKERFSLILESASTNQTSMYLCASRPTNGGGSPLHFGNGTRLTVT.